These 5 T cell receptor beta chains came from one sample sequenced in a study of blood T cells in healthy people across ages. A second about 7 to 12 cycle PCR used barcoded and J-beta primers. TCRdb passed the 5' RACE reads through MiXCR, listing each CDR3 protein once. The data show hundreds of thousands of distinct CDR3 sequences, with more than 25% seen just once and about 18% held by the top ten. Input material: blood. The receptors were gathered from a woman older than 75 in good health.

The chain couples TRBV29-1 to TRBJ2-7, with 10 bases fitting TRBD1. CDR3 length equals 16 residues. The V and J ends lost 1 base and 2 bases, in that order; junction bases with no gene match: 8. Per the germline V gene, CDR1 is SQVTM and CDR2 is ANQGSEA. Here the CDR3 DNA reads TGCAGCGTTGAAGGTGAGGCCGGGACAGGGGCCTACGAGCAGTACTTC. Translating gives CSVEGEAGTGAYEQYF.

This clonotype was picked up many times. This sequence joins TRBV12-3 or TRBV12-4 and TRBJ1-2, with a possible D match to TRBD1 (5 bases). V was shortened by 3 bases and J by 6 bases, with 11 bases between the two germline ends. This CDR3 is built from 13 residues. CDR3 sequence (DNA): TGTGCCAGCAGTTTGTCAGGGAGGCATGGCTACACCTTC. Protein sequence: CASSLSGRHGYTF.

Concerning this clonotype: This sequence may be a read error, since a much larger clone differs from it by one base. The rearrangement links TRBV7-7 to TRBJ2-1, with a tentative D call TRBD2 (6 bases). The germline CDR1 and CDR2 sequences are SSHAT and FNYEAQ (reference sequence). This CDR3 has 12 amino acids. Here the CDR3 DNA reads TGTGCTAGCAGCTTTCTGGGGGGTGAGCAGTTCTTC. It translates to CASSFLGGEQFF.

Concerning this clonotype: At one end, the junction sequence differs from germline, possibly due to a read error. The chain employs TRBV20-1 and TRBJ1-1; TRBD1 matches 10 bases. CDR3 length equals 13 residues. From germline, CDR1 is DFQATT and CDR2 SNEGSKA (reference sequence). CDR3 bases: TGCGGTGCTAGACAGGGGGCATACACTGAAGCTTTCTTT. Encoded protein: CGARQGAYTEAFF.

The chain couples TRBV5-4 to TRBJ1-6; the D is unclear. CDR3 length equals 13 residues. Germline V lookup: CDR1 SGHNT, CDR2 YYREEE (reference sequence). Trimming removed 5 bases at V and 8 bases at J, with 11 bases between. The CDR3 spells CASRVYGDSPLHF. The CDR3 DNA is TGTGCCAGCAGGGTCTACGGGGATTCACCCCTCCACTTT.